The rows below give T cell receptor beta chains drawn from one sample of a study of beta chain features in type 1 diabetes. Sequencing was performed with immunoSEQ multiplex PCR; in TCRdb, only in-frame clones are kept and a portion is missing. The sample yields about 410,000 clones, approximately 15% seen once. Sequenced input: naive CD4+ T cells from blood. The receptors come from a man under 40 in good health. CDR3s include the opening cysteine and the closing phenylalanine or tryptophan. The D gene is left open where the match is weak. Not all rows give a size; the values are once, few, many and, for expanded clones, a class.

V gene,J gene,CDR3 length,D gene,clone size,CDR3 DNA,CDR3 protein
TRBV30,TRBJ1-3,14,-,few,TGTGCCTGGAGTGTGGGAGGGACTGGAAACACCATATATTTT,CAWSVGGTGNTIYF
TRBV2,TRBJ2-5,15,TRBD2,few,TGTGCCAGCAGCTTAGCGGGAGGGCCCGAAGAGACCCAGTACTTC,CASSLAGGPEETQYF
TRBV30,TRBJ1-1,13,-,few,TGTGCCTGGAGTCCCGGCAGACAGAACCAAGCTTTCTTT,CAWSPGRQNQAFF
TRBV9,TRBJ2-5,17,-,-,TGTGCCAGCAGCCCTAACCCTTCCCTCGGGCGCTATGAGACCCAGTACTTC,CASSPNPSLGRYETQYF
TRBV7-2,TRBJ2-7,16,-,few,TGTGCCAGCAGCTTAGGGATACTGGACTACTCCTACGAGCAGTACTTC,CASSLGILDYSYEQYF
TRBV4-1,TRBJ1-5,15,TRBD1,-,TGCGCCAGCAGCCAAGAACAGGGGGCATTTCAGCCCCAGCATTTT,CASSQEQGAFQPQHF
TRBV5-1,TRBJ2-7,15,-,-,TGCGCCAGCAGCTGGCGAGGATCGCCTGGCGACGAGCAGTACTTC,CASSWRGSPGDEQYF
TRBV10-3,TRBJ2-3,14,TRBD2,-,TGTGCCATTACCGGGACTAGCAGAACAGATACGCAGTATTTT,CAITGTSRTDTQYF
TRBV14,TRBJ2-2,15,TRBD1,few,TGTGCCAGCAGCCGGACAGGGATAGTCACCGGGGAGCTGTTTTTT,CASSRTGIVTGELFF
TRBV7-2,TRBJ2-3,15,-,few,TGTGCCAGCAGCTTAGACGGCTACCCCACAGATACGCAGTATTTT,CASSLDGYPTDTQYF
TRBV30,TRBJ1-2,13,-,-,TGTGCCTGGAGTTCAGGGAGTTTCTATGGCTACACCTTC,CAWSSGSFYGYTF
TRBV9,TRBJ2-5,14,TRBD1,-,TGTGCCAGCAGCGTGGACAGGCGGCAAGAGACCCAGTACTTC,CASSVDRRQETQYF
TRBV9,TRBJ2-3,14,-,-,TGTGCCAGCAGCGTAGAGAGCCGTTCGGATACGCAGTATTTT,CASSVESRSDTQYF
TRBV6-5,TRBJ2-1,15,TRBD2,few,TGTGCCACGACCCGTAGCGGGAGGTACTACAATGAGCAGTTCTTC,CATTRSGRYYNEQFF
TRBV11-3,TRBJ2-1,14,-,few,TGTGCCAGCAGTCCGGCCGGGCACTACAATGAGCAGTTCTTC,CASSPAGHYNEQFF
TRBV5-1,TRBJ1-6,14,-,few,TGCGCCAGCAGCGGAAAGGGGGTTGATTCACCCCTCCACTTT,CASSGKGVDSPLHF
TRBV6-1,TRBJ2-5,14,TRBD2,-,TGTGCCAGCGCGCGGGAGTATGGCCGAGAGACCCAGTACTTC,CASAREYGRETQYF
TRBV2,TRBJ2-7,14,-,few,TGTGCCAGCAGTGAACAGGGAAGCTCCTACGAGCAGTACTTC,CASSEQGSSYEQYF
TRBV18,TRBJ2-2,12,-,few,TGTGCCAGCTCACCAATTACCGGGGAGCTGTTTTTT,CASSPITGELFF
TRBV18,TRBJ1-5,13,-,-,TGTGCCAGCTCACCAGGGACCAATCAGCCCCAGCATTTT,CASSPGTNQPQHF
TRBV13,TRBJ2-1,15,TRBD2,-,TGTGCCAGCAGCCCCCCAGCGGGGTTTTACAATGAGCAGTTCTTC,CASSPPAGFYNEQFF
TRBV4-3,TRBJ1-2,15,-,-,TGCGCCAGCAGCCAAGAGCGTGGGGCTAACTATGGCTACACCTTC,CASSQERGANYGYTF
TRBV29-1,TRBJ2-1,15,-,-,TGCAGCGTTGCGTGGTGGTGGACCGGGCACAATGAGCAGTTCTTC,CSVAWWWTGHNEQFF
TRBV19,TRBJ2-5,14,-,few,TGTGCCAGTAGTGACCGGGACACCCCGGAGACCCAGTACTTC,CASSDRDTPETQYF
TRBV25-1,TRBJ2-1,16,TRBD2,few,TGTGCCAGCAGTGTCGCCGGGACTAGCGGATACAATGAGCAGTTCTTC,CASSVAGTSGYNEQFF
TRBV19,TRBJ1-1,12,-,-,TGTGCCAGTAGTATTCCAGGACATGAAGCTTTCTTT,CASSIPGHEAFF
TRBV30,TRBJ2-1,15,-,few,TGTGCCTGGAGTGTACAGGTACTAGCATACAATGAGCAGTTCTTC,CAWSVQVLAYNEQFF
TRBV4-3,TRBJ1-2,16,-,-,TGCGCCAGCAGCCAAGATTTAGGCCCCTCGGGGTATGGCTACACCTTC,CASSQDLGPSGYGYTF
TRBV10-3,TRBJ1-2,15,-,-,TGTGCCATCAGAGCACAGTTATCCCCCTCGGAAGGCTACACCTTC,CAIRAQLSPSEGYTF
TRBV27,TRBJ1-2,13,-,-,TGTGCCAGCAGTTACCGTGGACAGTATGGCTACACCTTC,CASSYRGQYGYTF
TRBV7-2,TRBJ2-1,15,-,few,TGTGCCAGCAGCCAACAACAAGCTCTCTACAATGAGCAGTTCTTC,CASSQQQALYNEQFF
TRBV7-2,TRBJ2-7,15,-,-,TGTGCCAGCAGCAACCGGGGATCTACTGTCTACGAGCAGTACTTC,CASSNRGSTVYEQYF
TRBV5-6,TRBJ1-1,17,-,-,TGTGCCAGCAGCTTCATGACGCACCGGGTTCCCAACACTGAAGCTTTCTTT,CASSFMTHRVPNTEAFF
TRBV6-1,TRBJ2-1,14,-,few,TGTGCCAGCAGGGATCCAGCGCGAGCCAATGAGCAGTTCTTC,CASRDPARANEQFF
TRBV19,TRBJ1-6,14,-,-,TGTGCCAGTAGCTCGGGCAGCCATAATTCACCCCTCCACTTT,CASSSGSHNSPLHF
TRBV4-1,TRBJ2-5,15,TRBD1,few,TGCGCCAGCAGCCTCACCGGGACAGGGTTAAAGACCCAGTACTTC,CASSLTGTGLKTQYF
TRBV11-2,TRBJ2-7,14,-,-,TGTGCCAGCAGCTTGCTCCAGGGACGGGACGAGCAGTACTTC,CASSLLQGRDEQYF
TRBV6-6,TRBJ1-5,15,-,-,TGTGCCAGCAGTCCGGATCTCCCAGATCGCCAGCCCCAGCATTTT,CASSPDLPDRQPQHF
TRBV7-2,TRBJ2-5,11,-,few,TGTGCCAGCAGGGACCAAGAGACCCAGTACTTC,CASRDQETQYF
TRBV7-2,TRBJ2-5,15,-,-,TGTGCCAGCAGCTTGGGGGGCGCAAATCGGGAGACCCAGTACTTC,CASSLGGANRETQYF
TRBV6-5,TRBJ2-1,15,TRBD2,-,TGTGCCAGCAGTAGGACGGGACTAGTAGGTTCTGAGCAGTTCTTC,CASSRTGLVGSEQFF
TRBV20-1,TRBJ1-1,11,-,-,TGCAGTGCTAGACGCTCGCAGACAGCTTTCTTT,CSARRSQTAFF
TRBV7-2,TRBJ2-1,19,TRBD2,-,TGTGCCAGCAGCTCAAGAGGGACTAGCGGGATGGGCTCCTACAATGAGCAGTTCTTC,CASSSRGTSGMGSYNEQFF
TRBV10-3,TRBJ2-5,15,TRBD1,few,TGTGCCATCAGTGAGTCAACAGGGGTCCAAGAGACCCAGTACTTC,CAISESTGVQETQYF
TRBV13,TRBJ2-2,18,TRBD2,-,TGTGCCAGCAGCTTAAATCTAGCGGGAGCCATATACACCGGGGAGCTGTTTTTT,CASSLNLAGAIYTGELFF
TRBV11-3,TRBJ2-1,15,TRBD2,few,TGTGCCAGCAGCTGGAATAGCGGGAGGTACAATGAGCAGTTCTTC,CASSWNSGRYNEQFF
TRBV7-2,TRBJ2-5,15,-,few,TGTGCCAGCAGCTTAAACTTGGACAGTAAAGAGACCCAGTACTTC,CASSLNLDSKETQYF
TRBV4-2,TRBJ2-3,17,-,-,TGTGCCAGCAGCCCACACGCGGGTAGGGGTGGCACAGATACGCAGTATTTT,CASSPHAGRGGTDTQYF
TRBV6-5,TRBJ2-7,14,-,-,TGTGCCAGCAGTTACCGGGACATAACCTACGAGCAGTACTTC,CASSYRDITYEQYF
TRBV18,TRBJ2-2,14,-,-,TGTGCCAGCTCACCCGTTGGGGACACCGGGGAGCTGTTTTTT,CASSPVGDTGELFF
TRBV10-3,TRBJ1-1,12,-,few,TGTGCCATCAGCGCGATTAACACTGAAGCTTTCTTT,CAISAINTEAFF
TRBV7-2,TRBJ1-1,15,-,few,TGTGCCAGCAGCTTAGAGGCAGGGTTGAACACTGAAGCTTTCTTT,CASSLEAGLNTEAFF
TRBV19,TRBJ1-5,14,-,-,TGTGCCAGTAGTGTAGGGATACGCAATCAGCCCCAGCATTTT,CASSVGIRNQPQHF
TRBV7-9,TRBJ2-3,13,TRBD1,few,TGTGCCAGCAGCCACCGACAGGGCGATACGCAGTATTTT,CASSHRQGDTQYF
TRBV30,TRBJ2-3,12,-,few,TGTGGGGTGGCTAGCGGCACAGATACGCAGTATTTT,CGVASGTDTQYF
TRBV15,TRBJ1-2,13,-,-,TGTGCCACCACACTCAGGAGGGGATATGGCTACACCTTC,CATTLRRGYGYTF
TRBV7-2,TRBJ2-2,14,-,few,TGTGCCAGCAGCTTATTTAGGGACACCGGGGAGCTGTTTTTT,CASSLFRDTGELFF